This TCR beta chain was observed in a study of shared clonotypes between healthy human individuals. Generated by immunoSEQ multiplex PCR, the TCRdb table keeps only in-frame clones and is missing some. Here the sample spans 2 million to 2.5 million clones, 90% to 96% being singletons. Specimen: naive CD4+ T cells sorted from blood. The subset denotes: CD45RA+ positively selected. The clonotype comes from a man aged 18 to 30 in good health.

As DNA, the CDR3 is TGTGCCTGGAGTCTCACCGGACGTACTAACTATGGCTACACCTTC. The encoded protein is CAWSLTGRTNYGYTF. V gene TRBV30 combines with J gene TRBJ1-2; D is undetermined. Germline V lookup: CDR1 GTSNPN, CDR2 SVGIG (reference sequence). The CDR3 length is 15 residues. The V end was cut by 2 bases, the J end by 0 bases, with 13 bases between.